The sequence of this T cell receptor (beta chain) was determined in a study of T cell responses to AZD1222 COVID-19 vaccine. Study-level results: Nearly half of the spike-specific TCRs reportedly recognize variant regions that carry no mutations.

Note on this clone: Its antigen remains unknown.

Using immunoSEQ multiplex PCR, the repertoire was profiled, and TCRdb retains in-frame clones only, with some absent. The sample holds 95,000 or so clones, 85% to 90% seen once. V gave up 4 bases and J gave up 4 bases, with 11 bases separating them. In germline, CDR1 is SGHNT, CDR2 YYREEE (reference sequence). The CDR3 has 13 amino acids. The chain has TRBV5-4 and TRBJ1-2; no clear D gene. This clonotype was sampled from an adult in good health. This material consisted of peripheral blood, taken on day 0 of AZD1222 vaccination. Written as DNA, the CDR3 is TGTGCCAGCAGCACGGACGGCAGCTATGGCTACACCTTC. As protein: CASSTDGSYGYTF. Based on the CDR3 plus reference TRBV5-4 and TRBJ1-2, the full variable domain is ETGVTQSPTHLIKTRGQQVTLRCSSQSGHNTVSWYQQALGQGPQFIFQYYREEENGRGNFPPRFSGLQFPNYSSELNVNALELDDSALYLCASSTDGSYGYTFGSGTRLTVV.